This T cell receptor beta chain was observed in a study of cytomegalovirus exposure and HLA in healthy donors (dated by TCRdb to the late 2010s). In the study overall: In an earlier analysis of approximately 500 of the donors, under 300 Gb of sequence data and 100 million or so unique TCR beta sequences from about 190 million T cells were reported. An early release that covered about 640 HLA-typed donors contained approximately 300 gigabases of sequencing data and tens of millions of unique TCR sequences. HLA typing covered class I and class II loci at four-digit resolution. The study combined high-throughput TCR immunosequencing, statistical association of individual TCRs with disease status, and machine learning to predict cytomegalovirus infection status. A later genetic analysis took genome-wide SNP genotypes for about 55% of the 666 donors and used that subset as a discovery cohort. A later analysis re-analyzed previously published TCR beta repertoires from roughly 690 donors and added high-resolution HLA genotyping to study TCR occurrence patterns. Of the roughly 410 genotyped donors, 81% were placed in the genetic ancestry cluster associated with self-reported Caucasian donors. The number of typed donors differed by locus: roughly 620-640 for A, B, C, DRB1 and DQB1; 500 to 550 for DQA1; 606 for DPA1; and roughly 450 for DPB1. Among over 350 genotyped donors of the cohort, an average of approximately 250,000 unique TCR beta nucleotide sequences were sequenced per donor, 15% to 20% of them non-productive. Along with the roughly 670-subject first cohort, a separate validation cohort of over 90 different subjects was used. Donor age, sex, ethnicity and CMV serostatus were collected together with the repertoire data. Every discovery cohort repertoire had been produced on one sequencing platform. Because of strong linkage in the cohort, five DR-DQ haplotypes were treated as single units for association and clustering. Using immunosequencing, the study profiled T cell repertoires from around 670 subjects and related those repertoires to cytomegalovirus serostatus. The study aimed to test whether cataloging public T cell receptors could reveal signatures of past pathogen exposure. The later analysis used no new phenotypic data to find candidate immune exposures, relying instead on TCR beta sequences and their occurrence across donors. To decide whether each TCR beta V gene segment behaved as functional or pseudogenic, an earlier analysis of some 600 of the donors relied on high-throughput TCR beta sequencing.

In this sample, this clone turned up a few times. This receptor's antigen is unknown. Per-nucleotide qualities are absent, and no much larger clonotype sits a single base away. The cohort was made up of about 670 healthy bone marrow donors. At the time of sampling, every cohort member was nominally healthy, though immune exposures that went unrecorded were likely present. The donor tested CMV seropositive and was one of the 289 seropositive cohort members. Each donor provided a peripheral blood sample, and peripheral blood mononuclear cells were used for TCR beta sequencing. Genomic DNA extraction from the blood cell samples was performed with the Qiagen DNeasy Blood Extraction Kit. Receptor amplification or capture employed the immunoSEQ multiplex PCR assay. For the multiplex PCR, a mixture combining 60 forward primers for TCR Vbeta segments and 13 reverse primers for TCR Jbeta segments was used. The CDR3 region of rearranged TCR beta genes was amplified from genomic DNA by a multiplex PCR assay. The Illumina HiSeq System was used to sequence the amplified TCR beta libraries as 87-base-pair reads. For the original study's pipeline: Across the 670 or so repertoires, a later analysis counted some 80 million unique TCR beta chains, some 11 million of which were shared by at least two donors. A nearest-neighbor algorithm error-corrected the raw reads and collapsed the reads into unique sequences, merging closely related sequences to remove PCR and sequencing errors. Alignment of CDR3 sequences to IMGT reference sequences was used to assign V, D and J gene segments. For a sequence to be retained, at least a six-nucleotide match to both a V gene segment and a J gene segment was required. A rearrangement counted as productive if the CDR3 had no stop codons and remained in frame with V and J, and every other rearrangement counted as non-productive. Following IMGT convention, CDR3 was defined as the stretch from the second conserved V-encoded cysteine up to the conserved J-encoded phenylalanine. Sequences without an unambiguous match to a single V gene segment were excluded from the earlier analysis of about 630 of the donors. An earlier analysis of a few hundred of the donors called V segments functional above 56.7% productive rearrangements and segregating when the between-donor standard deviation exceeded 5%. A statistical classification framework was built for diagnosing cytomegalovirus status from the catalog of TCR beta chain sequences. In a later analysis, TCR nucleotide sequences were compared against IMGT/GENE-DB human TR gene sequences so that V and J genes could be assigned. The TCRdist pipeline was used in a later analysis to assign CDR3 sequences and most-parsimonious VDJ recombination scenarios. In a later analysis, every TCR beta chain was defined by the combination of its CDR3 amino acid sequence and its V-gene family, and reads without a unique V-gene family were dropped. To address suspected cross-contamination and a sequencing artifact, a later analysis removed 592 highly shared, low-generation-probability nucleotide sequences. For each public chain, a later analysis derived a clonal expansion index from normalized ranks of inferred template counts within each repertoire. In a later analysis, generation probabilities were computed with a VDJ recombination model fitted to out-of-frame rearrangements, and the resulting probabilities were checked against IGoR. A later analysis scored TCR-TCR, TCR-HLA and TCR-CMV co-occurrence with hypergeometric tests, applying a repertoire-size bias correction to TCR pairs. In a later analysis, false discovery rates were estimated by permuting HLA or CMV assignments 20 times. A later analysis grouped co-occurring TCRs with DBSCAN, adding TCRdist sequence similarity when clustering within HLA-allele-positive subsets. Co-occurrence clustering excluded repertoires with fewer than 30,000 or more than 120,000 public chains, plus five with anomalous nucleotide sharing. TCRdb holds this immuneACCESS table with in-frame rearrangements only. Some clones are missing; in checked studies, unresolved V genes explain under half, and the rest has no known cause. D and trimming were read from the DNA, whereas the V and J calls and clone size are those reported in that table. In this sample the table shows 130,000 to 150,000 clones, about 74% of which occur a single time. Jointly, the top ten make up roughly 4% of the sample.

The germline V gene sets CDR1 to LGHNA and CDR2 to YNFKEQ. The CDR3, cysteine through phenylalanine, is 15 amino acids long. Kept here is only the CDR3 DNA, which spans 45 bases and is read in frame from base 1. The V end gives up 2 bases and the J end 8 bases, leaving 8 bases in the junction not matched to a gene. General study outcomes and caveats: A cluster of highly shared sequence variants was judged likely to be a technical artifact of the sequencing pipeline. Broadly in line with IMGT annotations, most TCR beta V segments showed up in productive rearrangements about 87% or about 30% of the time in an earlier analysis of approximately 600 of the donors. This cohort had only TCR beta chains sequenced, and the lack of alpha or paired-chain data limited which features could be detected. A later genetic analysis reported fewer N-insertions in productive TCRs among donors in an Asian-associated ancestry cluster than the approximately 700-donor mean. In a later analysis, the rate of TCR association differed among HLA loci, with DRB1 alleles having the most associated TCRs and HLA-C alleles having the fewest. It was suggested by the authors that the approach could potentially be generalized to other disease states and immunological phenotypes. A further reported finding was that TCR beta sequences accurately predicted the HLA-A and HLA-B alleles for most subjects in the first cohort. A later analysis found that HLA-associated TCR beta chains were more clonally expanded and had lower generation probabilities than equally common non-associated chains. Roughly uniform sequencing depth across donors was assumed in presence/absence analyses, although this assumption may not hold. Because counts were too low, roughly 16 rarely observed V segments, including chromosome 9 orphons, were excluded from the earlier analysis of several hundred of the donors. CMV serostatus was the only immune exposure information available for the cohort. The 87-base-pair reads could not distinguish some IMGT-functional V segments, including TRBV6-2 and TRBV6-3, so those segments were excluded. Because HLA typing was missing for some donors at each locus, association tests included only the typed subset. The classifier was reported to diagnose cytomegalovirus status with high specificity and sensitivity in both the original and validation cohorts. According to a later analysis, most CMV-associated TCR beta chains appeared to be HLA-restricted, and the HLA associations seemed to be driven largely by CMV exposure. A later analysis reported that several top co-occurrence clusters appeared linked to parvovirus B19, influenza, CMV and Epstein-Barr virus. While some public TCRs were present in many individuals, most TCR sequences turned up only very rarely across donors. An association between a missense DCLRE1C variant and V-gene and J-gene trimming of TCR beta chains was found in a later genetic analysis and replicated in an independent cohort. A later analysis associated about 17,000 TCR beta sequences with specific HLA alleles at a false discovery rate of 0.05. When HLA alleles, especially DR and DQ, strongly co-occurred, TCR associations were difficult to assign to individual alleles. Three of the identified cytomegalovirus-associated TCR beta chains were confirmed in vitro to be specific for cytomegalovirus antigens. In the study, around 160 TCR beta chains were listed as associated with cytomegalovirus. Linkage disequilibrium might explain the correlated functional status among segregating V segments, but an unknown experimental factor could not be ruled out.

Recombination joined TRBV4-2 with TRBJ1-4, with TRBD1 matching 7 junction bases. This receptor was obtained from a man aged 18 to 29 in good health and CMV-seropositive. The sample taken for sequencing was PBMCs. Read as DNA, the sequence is TGTGCCAGCAGCCAACCGAATTGGGACAGAGAAAAACTGTTTTTT. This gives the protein CASSQPNWDREKLFF.